The source of this T cell receptor (beta chain) is a study of blood T cells in healthy people across ages (dated by TCRdb to the mid-2010s). About the investigation overall: In model experiments, template switching captured roughly one uniquely barcoded TCR beta cDNA molecule for every two T cells. Age-related changes in TCR beta repertoire diversity were measured in the study by deep sequencing normalized with unique cDNA molecular identifiers. Donors were grouped into four age groups: young (average roughly 15 years), middle-aged (39), aged (roughly 67) and long-lived (just over 80). To avoid experimental bias, donors of different ages were randomly spread across the sequencing lanes. For two donors (one aged 18 to 29 and one aged 80 or older), the study analyzed two additional independent replicas of 1 million unique cDNA reads from the same blood draw.

Overall results and qualifications from the work: Because donor CMV infection status was unknown, age-related changes in expanded clonotypes were potentially confounded. Estimates of total diversity from one million sequenced T cells were regarded as lower bounds and underestimates. Conclusive comparison of naive and antigen-experienced compartments was prevented by the profiling of bulk unsorted PBMCs. Compared with the aged group, the long-lived group had more naive CD4+ T cells, fewer expanded clones and increased TCR diversity, suggesting age selection. As age increased, observed TCR beta diversity per million T cells dropped in a roughly linear way, and a significant reduction was already evident by age 40. A strong correlation was found between observed TCR beta diversity and the percentage of naive T cells measured by flow cytometry.

The donors were some 36 Caucasian individuals from Russia, aged about 6 to 95 years, who were systemically healthy. Ten milliliters of peripheral blood were drawn from each donor into EDTA-treated Vacutainer tubes. Ficoll-Paque density-gradient centrifugation was used to isolate PBMCs, with at least 7 million obtained per sample. Total RNA, at least 5.5 micrograms per sample, was extracted from PBMCs with Trizol reagent. For every donor, an aliquot of PBMCs went through flow cytometry to measure the percentages of naive CD45RAhigh/CD27high T cells. This clonotype occurred once. The antigen it recognizes is unknown. Per-base quality was not reported, and no clone a single base away is much larger than it. Just one read gives weak support. V loses 1 base of germline sequence and J loses 3 bases, and the interval between the two ends is 9 bases. The CDR1 and CDR2 encoded by the germline V gene are SGHVS and FNYEAQ. Reading from cysteine to phenylalanine, the CDR3 counts 14 amino acids. The sequence is cut down to CDR3 DNA, 42 bases in frame from base 1.

To prepare the library, 5' RACE was applied. Data came from an Illumina HiSeq 2500. A second PCR of about 6 to 12 cycles was performed with a sample-barcoded 5' primer and a J-beta primer mix. A template-switch 5' adaptor carrying 12 random nucleotides introduced a unique molecular identifier onto each TCR beta cDNA molecule. Each sample yielded at least 2.5 million CDR3-containing paired-end reads. First-strand cDNA synthesis was performed from all RNA using the Mint cDNA synthesis kit, with priming by a TRBC-specific oligonucleotide. All cDNA was treated with uracil-DNA glycosylase and then went through a first 18-cycle PCR with the universal primers M1SS and BC2_uni_R. Processing in the source paper ran as follows. For normalization, 1 million high-quality reads, each with a distinct molecular identifier, were randomly selected from each sample. Reads with shared molecular identifiers were discarded instead of being binned into consensus sequences. MiTCR, with a Q25 quality threshold and the strictest error-elimination algorithm, was used for CDR3 identification, clonotype clustering and error correction. A nonparametric unseen species model using Euler transformation provided a lower-bound estimate of total TCR beta diversity. TCRdb passed the public sequencing reads through fastp at Q25 and MiXCR, retaining productive beta sequences. All rows with the same CDR3 protein become a single entry with the most common DNA and genes. It is TCRdb's table, rather than the study itself, that gives the V and J calls and clone size. Across this sample there are some 1.5 million distinct CDR3 sequences, with 28% seen only once. Together, the top ten hold 7.7% of the sample.

The chain links TRBV7-6 with TRBJ1-1, with the D gene call left open. This clonotype was sampled from a young woman in good health. The sample consisted of blood. The DNA reads TGTGCCAGCAGCTTAGTCCCTTCGGACACTGAAGCTTTCTTT. It is translated as CASSLVPSDTEAFF.